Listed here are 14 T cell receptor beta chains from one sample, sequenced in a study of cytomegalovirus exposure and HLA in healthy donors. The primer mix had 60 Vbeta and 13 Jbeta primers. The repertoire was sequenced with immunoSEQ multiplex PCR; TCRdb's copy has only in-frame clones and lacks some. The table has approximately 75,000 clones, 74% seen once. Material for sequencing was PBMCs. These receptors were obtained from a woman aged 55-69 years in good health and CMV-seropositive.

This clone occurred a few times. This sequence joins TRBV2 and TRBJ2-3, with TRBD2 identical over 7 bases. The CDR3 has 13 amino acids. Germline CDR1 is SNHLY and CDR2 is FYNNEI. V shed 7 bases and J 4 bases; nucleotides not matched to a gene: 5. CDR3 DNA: TGTGCCAGCATTGGACTAGGCGCAGATACGCAGTATTTT. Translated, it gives CASIGLGADTQYF.

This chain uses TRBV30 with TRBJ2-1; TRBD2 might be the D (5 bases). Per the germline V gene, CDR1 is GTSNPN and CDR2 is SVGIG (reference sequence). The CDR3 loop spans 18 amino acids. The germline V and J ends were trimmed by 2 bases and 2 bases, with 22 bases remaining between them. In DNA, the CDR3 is TGTGCCTGGAGTAGGAGGTTAACGACAACTAAGGCCTACAATGAGCAGTTCTTC. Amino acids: CAWSRRLTTTKAYNEQFF.

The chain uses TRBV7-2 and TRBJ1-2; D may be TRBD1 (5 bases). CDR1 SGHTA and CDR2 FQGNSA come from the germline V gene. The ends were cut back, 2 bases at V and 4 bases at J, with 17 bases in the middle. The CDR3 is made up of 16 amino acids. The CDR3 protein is CASSLSPGQNLYGYTF. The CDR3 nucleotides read TGTGCCAGCAGCTTATCCCCAGGGCAAAACCTCTATGGCTACACCTTC.

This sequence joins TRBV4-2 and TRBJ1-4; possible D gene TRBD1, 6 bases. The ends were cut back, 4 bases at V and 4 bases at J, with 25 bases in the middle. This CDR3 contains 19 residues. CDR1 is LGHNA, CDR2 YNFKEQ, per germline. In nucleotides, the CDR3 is TGTGCCAGCAGCCCAAAGACTACAGGGTCCCGCCTGATTAATGAAAAACTGTTTTTT. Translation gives CASSPKTTGSRLINEKLFF.

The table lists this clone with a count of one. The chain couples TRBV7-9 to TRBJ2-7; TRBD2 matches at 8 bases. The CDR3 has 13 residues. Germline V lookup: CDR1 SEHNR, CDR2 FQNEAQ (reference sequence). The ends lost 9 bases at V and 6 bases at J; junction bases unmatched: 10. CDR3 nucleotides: TGTGCCAGTACGGGGGGGAGAGGAGGCGAGCAGTACTTC. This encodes CASTGGRGGEQYF.

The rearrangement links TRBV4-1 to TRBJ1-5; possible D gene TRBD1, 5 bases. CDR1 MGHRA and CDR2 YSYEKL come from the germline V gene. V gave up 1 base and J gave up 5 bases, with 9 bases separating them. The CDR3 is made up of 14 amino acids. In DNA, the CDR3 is TGCGCCAGCAGCCAAGGGCCGGGGGATCAGCCCCAGCATTTT. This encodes CASSQGPGDQPQHF.

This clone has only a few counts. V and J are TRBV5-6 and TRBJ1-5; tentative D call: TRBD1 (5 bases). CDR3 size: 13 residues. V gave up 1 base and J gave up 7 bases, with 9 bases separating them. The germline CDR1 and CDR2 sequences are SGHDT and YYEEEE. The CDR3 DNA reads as TGTGCCAGCAGCTTGCAGGGTCGGCAGCCCCAGCATTTT. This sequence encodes CASSLQGRQPQHF.

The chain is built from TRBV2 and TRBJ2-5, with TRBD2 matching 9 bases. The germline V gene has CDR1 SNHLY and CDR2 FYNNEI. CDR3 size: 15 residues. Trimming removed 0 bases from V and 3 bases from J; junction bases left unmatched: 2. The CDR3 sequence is CASSEAERGEETQYF. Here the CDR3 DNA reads TGTGCCAGCAGTGAAGCGGAGCGGGGGGAAGAGACCCAGTACTTC.

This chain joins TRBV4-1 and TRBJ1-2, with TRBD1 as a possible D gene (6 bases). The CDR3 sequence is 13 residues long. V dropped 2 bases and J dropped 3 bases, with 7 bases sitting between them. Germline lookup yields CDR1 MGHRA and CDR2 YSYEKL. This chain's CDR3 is CASSQQGYYGYTF. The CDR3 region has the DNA TGCGCCAGCAGCCAACAGGGGTACTATGGCTACACCTTC.

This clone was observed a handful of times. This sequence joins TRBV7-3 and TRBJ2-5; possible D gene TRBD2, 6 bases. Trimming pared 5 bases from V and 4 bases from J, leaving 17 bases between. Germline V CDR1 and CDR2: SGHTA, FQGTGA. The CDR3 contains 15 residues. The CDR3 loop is CASSLTAGTSETQYF. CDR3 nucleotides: TGTGCCAGCAGCCTCACGGCGGGGACGTCAGAGACCCAGTACTTC. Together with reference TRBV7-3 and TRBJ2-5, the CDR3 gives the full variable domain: GAGVSQTPSNKVTEKGKYVELRCDPISGHTALYWYRQSLGQGPEFLIYFQGTGAADDSGLPNDRFFAVRPEGSVSTLKIQRTERGDSAVYLCASSLTAGTSETQYFGPGTRLLVL.

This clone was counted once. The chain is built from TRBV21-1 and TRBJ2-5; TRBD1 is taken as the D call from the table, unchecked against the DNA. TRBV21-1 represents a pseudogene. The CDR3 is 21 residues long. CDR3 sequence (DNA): TGTGCCAGCAGCAAAGCGCTTTTTAGGGACAGGGTGCGCGTTGCGAGAGAGACCCAGTACTTC. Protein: CASSKALFRDRVRVARETQYF.

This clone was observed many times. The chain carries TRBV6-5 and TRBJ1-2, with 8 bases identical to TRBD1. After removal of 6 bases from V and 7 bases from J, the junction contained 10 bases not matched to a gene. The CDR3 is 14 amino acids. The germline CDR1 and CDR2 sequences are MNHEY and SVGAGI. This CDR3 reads CASRDGQGTGGYTF. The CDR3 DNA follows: TGTGCCAGCAGGGATGGACAGGGAACGGGTGGCTACACCTTC.

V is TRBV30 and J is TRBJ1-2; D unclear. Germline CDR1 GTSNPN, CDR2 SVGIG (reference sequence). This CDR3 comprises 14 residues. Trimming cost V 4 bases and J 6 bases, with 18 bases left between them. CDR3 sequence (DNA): TGTGCCTGGAATATGGGCCCCCCTTCGCATGGCTACACCTTC. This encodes CAWNMGPPSHGYTF.

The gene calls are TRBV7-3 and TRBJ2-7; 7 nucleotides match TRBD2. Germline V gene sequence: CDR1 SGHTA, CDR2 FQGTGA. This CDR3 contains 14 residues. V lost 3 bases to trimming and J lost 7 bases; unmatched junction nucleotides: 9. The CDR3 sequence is CASSLGGGSGEQYF. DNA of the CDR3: TGTGCCAGCAGCTTGGGCGGGGGATCTGGGGAGCAGTACTTC.